This TCR beta chain was identified in a study of T-cell reconstitution after alpha-beta-depleted transplantation in children. The library targeted TCRbeta and was prepared with unique molecular identifiers. MiXCR was run by TCRdb on the PCR reads, yielding one entry per CDR3 protein. This repertoire shows approximately 980,000 distinct CDR3 sequences, about 29% found once; its top ten account for 28%. Study outcomes and limitations: Certain patients had high TCRbeta diversity at day 60, and it came from recipient T cells and thymic progenitors that survived. Where alpha-beta T cells came from about two months after transplant was reportedly several hundred expanded graft clones. T-cell numbers and diversity, one year after transplant, stemmed largely from T cells that were newly produced.

Germline CDR1 and CDR2: ENHRY and SYGVKD. The V end was cut by 3 bases, the J end by 7 bases, with 18 bases between. The CDR3 spans 16 residues. In this sample, this clonotype turned up a few times. Its cognate antigen is unknown. J is TRBJ1-4 and V is TRBV10-3; no clear D. The clonotype originates from a boy in the first two years of life who had a stem cell transplant for SCID, so the T cells may come from the graft donor. The specimen was PBMCs, mostly from graft donor cells, collected 360 days after TCRalphabeta/CD19-depleted stem cell transplant. In DNA form, the CDR3 reads TGTGCCATCAGTGACCAACGAGGGAGGGTTAGTGAAAAACTGTTTTTT. It encodes CAISDQRGRVSEKLFF.